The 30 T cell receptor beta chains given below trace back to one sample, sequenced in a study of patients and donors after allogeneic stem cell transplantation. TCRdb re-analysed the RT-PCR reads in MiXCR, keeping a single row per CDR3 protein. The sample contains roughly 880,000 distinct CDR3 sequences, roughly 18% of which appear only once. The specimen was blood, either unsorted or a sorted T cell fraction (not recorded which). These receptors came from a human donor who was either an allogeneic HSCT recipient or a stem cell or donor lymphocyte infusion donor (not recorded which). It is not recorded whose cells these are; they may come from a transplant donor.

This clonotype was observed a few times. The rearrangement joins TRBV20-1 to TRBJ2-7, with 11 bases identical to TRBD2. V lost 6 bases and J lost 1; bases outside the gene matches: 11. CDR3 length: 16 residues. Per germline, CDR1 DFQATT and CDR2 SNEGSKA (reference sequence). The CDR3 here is CSAELGLAAPSYEQYF. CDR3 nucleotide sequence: TGCAGTGCGGAACTGGGACTAGCGGCTCCGTCCTACGAGCAGTACTTC.

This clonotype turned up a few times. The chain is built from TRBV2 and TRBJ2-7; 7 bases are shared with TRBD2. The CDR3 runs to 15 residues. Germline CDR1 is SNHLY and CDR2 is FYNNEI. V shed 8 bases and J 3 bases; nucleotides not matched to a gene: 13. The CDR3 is CASGVWWEGRYEQYF. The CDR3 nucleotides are TGTGCCAGCGGTGTTTGGTGGGAGGGCCGCTACGAGCAGTACTTC.

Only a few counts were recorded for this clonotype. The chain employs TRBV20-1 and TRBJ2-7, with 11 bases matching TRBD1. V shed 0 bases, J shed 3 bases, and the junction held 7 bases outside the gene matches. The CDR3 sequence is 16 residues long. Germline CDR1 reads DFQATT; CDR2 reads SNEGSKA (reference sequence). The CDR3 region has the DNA TGCAGTGCTAGAGATATGGACAGGGGGCGCCTCTACGAGCAGTACTTC. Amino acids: CSARDMDRGRLYEQYF.

The CDR3: CATTPGPINTEAFF. The CDR3, as DNA: TGTGCCACCACCCCTGGGCCCATAAACACTGAAGCTTTCTTT. The chain links TRBV10-3 to TRBJ1-1; D not certain. CDR3 length: 14 residues. Germline V CDR1 and CDR2: ENHRY, SYGVKD. The V and J ends lost 10 bases and 2 bases respectively, with 17 bases between them.

CDR3 sequence (DNA): TGTGCCAGCAGTTATCCGGGACGGGAGAGAAACACCATATATTTT. It yields the protein CASSYPGRERNTIYF. The chain carries TRBV6-2 or TRBV6-3 and TRBJ1-3; a possible D gene is TRBD1 (5 bases). The CDR3 is 15 amino acids. With 3 bases removed from V and 5 bases from J, the gap between germline ends came to 14 bases. Germline values: CDR1 MNHEY, CDR2 SVGEGT.

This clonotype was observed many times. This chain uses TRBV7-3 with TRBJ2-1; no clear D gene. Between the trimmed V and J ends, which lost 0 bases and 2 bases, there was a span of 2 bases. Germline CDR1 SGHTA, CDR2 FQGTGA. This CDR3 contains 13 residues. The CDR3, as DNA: TGTGCCAGCAGCTTAACAGCCTACAATGAGCAGTTCTTC. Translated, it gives CASSLTAYNEQFF.

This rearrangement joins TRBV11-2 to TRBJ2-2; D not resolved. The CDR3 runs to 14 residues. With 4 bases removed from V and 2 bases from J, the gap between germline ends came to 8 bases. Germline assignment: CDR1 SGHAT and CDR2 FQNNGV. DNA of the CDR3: TGTGCCAGCAGCTCCGTCTTTAACACCGGGGAGCTGTTTTTT. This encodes CASSSVFNTGELFF. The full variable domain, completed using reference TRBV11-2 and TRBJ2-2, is EAGVAQSPRYKIIEKRQSVAFWCNPISGHATLYWYQQILGQGPKLLIQFQNNGVVDDSQLPKDRFSAERLKGVDSTLKIQPAKLEDSAVYLCASSSVFNTGELFFGEGSRLTVL.

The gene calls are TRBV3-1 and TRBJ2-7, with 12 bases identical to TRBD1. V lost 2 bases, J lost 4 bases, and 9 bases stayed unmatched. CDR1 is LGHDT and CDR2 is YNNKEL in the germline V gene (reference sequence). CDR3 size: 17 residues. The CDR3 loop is CASSQQLGGQGAYEQYF. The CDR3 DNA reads TGTGCCAGCAGCCAACAATTGGGGGGACAGGGGGCTTACGAGCAGTACTTC.

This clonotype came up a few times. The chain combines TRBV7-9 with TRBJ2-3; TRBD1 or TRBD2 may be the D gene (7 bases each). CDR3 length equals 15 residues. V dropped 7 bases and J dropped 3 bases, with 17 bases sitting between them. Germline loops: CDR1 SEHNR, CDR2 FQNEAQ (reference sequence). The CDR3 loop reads CASTPQGRGTDTQYF. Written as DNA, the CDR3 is TGTGCCAGCACCCCACAGGGGAGGGGGACAGATACGCAGTATTTT.

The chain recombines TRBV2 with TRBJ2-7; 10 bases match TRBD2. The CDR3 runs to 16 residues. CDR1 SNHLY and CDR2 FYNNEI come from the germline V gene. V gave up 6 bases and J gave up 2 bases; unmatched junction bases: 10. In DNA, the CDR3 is TGTGCCAGCAGCGAGACGGTAGCGGGAGGCCCCTACGAGCAGTACTTC. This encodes CASSETVAGGPYEQYF.

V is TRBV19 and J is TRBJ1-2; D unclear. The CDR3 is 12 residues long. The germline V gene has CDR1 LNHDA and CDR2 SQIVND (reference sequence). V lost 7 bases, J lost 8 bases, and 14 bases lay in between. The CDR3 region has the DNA TGTGCCAGTATCCATGGGGATCTCGGCTACACCTTC. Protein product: CASIHGDLGYTF.

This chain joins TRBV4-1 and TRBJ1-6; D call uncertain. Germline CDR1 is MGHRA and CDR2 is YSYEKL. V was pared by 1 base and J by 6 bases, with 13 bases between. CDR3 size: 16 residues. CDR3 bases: TGCGCCAGCAGCCAAGTATTCGGAGACACTAATTCACCCCTCCACTTT. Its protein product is CASSQVFGDTNSPLHF.

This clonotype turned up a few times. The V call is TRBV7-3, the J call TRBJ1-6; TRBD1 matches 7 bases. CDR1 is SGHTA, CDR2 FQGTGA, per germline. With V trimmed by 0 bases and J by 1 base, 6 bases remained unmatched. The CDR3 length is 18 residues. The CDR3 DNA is TGTGCCAGCAGCTTAACAGCCGACAGGGTTTCCTATAATTCACCCCTCCACTTT. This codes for CASSLTADRVSYNSPLHF.

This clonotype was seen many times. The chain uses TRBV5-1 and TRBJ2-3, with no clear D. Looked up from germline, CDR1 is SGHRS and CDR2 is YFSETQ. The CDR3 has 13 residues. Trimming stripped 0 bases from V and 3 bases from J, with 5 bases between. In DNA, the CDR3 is TGCGCCAGCAGCTTGGGAGCAACAGATACGCAGTATTTT. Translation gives CASSLGATDTQYF.

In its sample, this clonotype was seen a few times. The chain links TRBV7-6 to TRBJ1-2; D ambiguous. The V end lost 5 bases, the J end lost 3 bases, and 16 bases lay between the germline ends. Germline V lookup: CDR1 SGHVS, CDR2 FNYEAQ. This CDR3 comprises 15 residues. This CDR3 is CASSPSGRADYGYTF. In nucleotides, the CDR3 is TGTGCCAGCAGCCCTAGCGGAAGGGCCGACTATGGCTACACCTTC.

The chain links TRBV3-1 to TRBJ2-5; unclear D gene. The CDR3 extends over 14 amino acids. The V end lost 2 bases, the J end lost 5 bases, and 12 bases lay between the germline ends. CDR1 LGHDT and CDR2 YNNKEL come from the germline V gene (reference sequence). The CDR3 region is CASSQSRLDETQYF. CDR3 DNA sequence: TGTGCCAGCAGCCAAAGCCGGCTAGATGAGACCCAGTACTTC.

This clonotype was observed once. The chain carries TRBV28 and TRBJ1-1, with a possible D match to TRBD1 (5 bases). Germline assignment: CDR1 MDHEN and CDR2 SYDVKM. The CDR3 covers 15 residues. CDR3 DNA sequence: TGTGCGAGCGGAGGGGCAGGGATTGCTTACACTGAAGCTTTCTTT. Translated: CASGGAGIAYTEAFF. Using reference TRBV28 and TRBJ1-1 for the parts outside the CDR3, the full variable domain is DVKVTQSSRYLVKRTGEKVFLECVQDMDHENMFWYRQDPGLGLRLIYFSYDVKMKEKGDIPEGYSVSREKKERFSLILESASTNQTSMYLCASGGAGIAYTEAFFGQGTRLTVV.

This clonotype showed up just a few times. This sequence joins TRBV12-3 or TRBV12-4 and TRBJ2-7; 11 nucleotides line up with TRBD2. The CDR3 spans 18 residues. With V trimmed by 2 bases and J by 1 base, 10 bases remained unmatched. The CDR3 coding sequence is TGTGCCAGCAGTTTACTGGCTAGCGGGGGGCTCCGATCCTACGAGCAGTACTTC. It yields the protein CASSLLASGGLRSYEQYF.

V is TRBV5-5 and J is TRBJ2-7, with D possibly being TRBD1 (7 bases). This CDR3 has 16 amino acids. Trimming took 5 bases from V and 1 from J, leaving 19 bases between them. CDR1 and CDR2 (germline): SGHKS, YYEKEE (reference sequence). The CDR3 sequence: CASRLSRGVLSYEQYF. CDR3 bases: TGTGCCAGCAGACTATCCAGGGGGGTCCTTTCCTACGAGCAGTACTTC.

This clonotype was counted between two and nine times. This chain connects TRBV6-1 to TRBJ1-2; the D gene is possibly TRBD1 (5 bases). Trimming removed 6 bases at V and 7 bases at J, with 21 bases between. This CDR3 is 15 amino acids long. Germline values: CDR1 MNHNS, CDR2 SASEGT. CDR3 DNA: TGTGCCAGCAGCTCCCGCGGGGCAGGGAACCTTGGCTACACCTTC. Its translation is CASSSRGAGNLGYTF.

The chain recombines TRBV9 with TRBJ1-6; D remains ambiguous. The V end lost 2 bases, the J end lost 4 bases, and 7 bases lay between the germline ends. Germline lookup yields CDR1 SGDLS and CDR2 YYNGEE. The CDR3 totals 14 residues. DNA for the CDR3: TGTGCCAGCAGCGTTTCAACTTATAATTCACCCCTCCACTTT. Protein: CASSVSTYNSPLHF.

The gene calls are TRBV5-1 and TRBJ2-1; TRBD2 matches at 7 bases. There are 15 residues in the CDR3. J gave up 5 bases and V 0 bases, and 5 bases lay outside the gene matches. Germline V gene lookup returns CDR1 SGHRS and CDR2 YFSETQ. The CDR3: CASSLAASGNNEQFF. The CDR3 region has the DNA TGCGCCAGCAGCTTGGCTGCTAGCGGTAACAATGAGCAGTTCTTC.

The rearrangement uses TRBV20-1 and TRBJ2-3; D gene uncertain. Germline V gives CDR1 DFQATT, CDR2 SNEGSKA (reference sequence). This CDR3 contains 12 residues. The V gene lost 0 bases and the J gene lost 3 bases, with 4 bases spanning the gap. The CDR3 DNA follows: TGCAGTGCTAGAGAACTGACAGATACGCAGTATTTT. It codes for CSARELTDTQYF.

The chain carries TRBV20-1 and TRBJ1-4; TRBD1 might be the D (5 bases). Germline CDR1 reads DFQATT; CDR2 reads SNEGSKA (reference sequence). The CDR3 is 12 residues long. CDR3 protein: CRVGVANEKLFF. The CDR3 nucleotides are TGCAGGGTGGGGGTAGCTAATGAAAAACTGTTTTTT.

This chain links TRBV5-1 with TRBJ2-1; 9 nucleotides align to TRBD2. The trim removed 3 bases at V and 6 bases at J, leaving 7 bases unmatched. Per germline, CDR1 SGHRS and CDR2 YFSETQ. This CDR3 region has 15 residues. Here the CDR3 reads CASSSPLAGSNEQFF. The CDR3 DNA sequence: TGCGCCAGCAGCTCCCCCCTAGCGGGATCCAATGAGCAGTTCTTC.

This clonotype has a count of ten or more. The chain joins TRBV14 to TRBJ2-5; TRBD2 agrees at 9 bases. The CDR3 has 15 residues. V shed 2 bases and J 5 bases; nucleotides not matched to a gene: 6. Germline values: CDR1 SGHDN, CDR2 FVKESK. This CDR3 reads CASSQIAGEGETQYF. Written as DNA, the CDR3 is TGTGCCAGCAGCCAAATAGCGGGAGAAGGGGAGACCCAGTACTTC. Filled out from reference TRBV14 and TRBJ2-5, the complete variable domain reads EAGVTQFPSHSVIEKGQTVTLRCDPISGHDNLYWYRRVMGKEIKFLLHFVKESKQDESGMPNNRFLAERTGGTYSTLKVQPAELEDSGVYFCASSQIAGEGETQYFGPGTRLLVL.

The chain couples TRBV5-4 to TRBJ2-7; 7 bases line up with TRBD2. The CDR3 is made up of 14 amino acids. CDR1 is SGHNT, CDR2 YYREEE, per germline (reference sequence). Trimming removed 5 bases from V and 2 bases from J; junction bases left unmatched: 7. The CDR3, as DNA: TGTGCCAGCAGTACAGCGGGGTTTCCCTACGAGCAGTACTTC. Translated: CASSTAGFPYEQYF.

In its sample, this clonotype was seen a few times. CDR3 in amino acids: CASSLEVFTDTQYF. DNA for the CDR3: TGTGCCAGCAGCTTAGAGGTCTTCACAGATACGCAGTATTTT. The chain carries TRBV7-9 and TRBJ2-3; D ambiguous. Between the trimmed V and J ends, which lost 1 base and 2 bases, there was a span of 7 bases. This CDR3 region has 14 residues. CDR1 SEHNR and CDR2 FQNEAQ come from the germline V gene (reference sequence).

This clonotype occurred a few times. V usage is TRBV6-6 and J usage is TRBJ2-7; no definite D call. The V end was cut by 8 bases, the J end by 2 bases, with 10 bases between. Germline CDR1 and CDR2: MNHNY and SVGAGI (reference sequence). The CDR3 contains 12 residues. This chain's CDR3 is CASSWQTYEQYF. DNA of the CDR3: TGTGCCAGCTCATGGCAGACCTACGAGCAGTACTTC.

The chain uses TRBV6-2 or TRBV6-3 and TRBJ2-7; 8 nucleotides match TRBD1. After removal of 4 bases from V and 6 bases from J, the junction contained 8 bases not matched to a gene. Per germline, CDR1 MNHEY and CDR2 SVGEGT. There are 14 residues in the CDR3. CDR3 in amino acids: CASSFPGQVSEQYF. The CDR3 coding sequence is TGTGCCAGCAGTTTTCCGGGACAGGTCTCCGAGCAGTACTTC.